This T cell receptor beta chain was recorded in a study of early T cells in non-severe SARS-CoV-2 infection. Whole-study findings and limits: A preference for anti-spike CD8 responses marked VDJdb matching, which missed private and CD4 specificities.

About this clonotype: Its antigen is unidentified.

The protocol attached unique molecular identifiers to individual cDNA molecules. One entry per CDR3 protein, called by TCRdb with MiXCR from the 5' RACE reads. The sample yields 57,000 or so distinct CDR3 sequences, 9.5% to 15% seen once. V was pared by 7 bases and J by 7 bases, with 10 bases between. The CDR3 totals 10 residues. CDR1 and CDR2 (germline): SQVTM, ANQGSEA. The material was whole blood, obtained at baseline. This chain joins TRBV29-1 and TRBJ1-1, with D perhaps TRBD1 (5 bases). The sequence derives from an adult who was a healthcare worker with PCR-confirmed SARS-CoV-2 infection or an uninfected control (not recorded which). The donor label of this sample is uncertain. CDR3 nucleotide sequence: TGCAGCGGGGGGTGGAATGAAGCTTTCTTT. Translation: CSGGWNEAFF.